In its sample, the clone carrying this TCR beta chain was seen many times. No antigen is known for it. Patients between 18 and 65 years old had hyperthyroidism, newly diagnosed and lasting under 2 months. The CDR3 is made up of 14 amino acids. Germline values: CDR1 LGHNA, CDR2 YNFKEQ. V trimming: 0 bases; J trimming: 5 bases; junction bases outside the gene matches: 4. The record originates from a study of T cells in Graves' hyperthyroidism and ophthalmopathy. For the study at large: Before treatment of any kind, peripheral blood was taken at initial diagnosis. Study results and limitations: For ophthalmopathy, model prediction preceded onset by a median about 6 months.

TCR beta CDR3 sequences were amplified from RNA transcripts. HTBI primers were employed in a first-round RT-PCR of the TCR CDR3. TCRdb called the multiplex PCR reads again in MiXCR, with one record for every CDR3 protein. The sample has around 300,000 distinct CDR3 sequences, about an eighth seen once. The clonotype originates from a woman aged 30 to 39 with Graves' hyperthyroidism that later progressed to Graves' ophthalmopathy. The rearrangement uses TRBV4-2 and TRBJ2-7; TRBD2 matches at 7 bases. The sequencing input was blood. CDR3 region: CASSQDLGGNEQYF. Here the CDR3 DNA reads TGTGCCAGCAGCCAAGATCTCGGGGGGAACGAGCAGTACTTC.